This is a list of T cell receptor beta chains from one sample in a study of OX40 agonist ivuxolimab in advanced cancers. The data were produced by immunoSEQ multiplex PCR, yet TCRdb's version contains in-frame clones alone and is incomplete. Of about 84,000 clones listed, around 83% are singletons. This material consisted of CD4+ or CD8+ T cells sorted from blood, taken in a trial of the OX40 agonist ivuxolimab. The receptors derive from an adult with an advanced solid tumor such as melanoma, head and neck, liver or kidney cancer. Each CDR3 is given with its conserved first and last residue. The order of the fields is D gene, V gene, clone size, J gene, CDR3 DNA, CDR3 protein. D genes are given only for firm matches. Expanded clones get a size class; other rows say once, few or many, or leave the size out.

>NA|TRBV28|NA|TRBJ2-3
TGTGCCAGCAGTTTGTGGGGGGCAGATACGCAGTATTTT
CASSLWGADTQYF
>TRBD1|TRBV18|once|TRBJ1-2
TGTGCCAGCTCACCACGGGCCGGACAGGACTATGGCTACACCTTC
CASSPRAGQDYGYTF
>TRBD2|TRBV7-2|once|TRBJ2-1
TGTGCCAGCAGTTCTAGCGGTCGGAGCTCCTACAATGAGCAGTTCTTC
CASSSSGRSSYNEQFF
>NA|TRBV19|few|TRBJ1-6
TGTGCCAGTAGTATAAAGAGGAGCTCCTATAATTCACCCCTCCACTTT
CASSIKRSSYNSPLHF
>TRBD1|TRBV28|NA|TRBJ1-1
TGTGCCAGCACCTCCTACCGAGACAGGGAGGCTTTCTTT
CASTSYRDREAFF
>NA|TRBV5-1|NA|TRBJ2-1
TGCGCCAGCAGCTTGTACGGGAGCTCCTACAATGAGCAGTTCTTC
CASSLYGSSYNEQFF
>NA|TRBV11-3|once|TRBJ2-3
TGTGCCAGCAGCTTAAATGGGCTTTTAACCCCCACAGATACGCAGTATTTT
CASSLNGLLTPTDTQYF
>NA|TRBV7-8|few|TRBJ1-5
TGTGCCAGCAGCGTAGGGACCAATCAGCCCCAGCATTTT
CASSVGTNQPQHF
>TRBD2|TRBV9|few|TRBJ2-3
TGTGCCAGCAGCGCCTCTAGCGGGGGGATGGCAGATACGCAGTATTTT
CASSASSGGMADTQYF
>NA|TRBV2|NA|TRBJ1-5
TGTGCCAGCAGTAGACCTAATCAGCCCCAGCATTTT
CASSRPNQPQHF
>NA|TRBV28|NA|TRBJ1-4
TGTGCCAGCCGAACGCCGAGCCTGGGCGAAAAACTGTTTTTT
CASRTPSLGEKLFF
>TRBD1|TRBV4-2|NA|TRBJ2-7
TGTGCCAGCAGCCAAGAGCGGGACAGGGGATTAAACGAGCAGTACTTC
CASSQERDRGLNEQYF
>NA|TRBV11-2|NA|TRBJ2-3
TGTGCCAGCAGCTCTACCCCCCTCCACCTAAATACGCAGTATTTT
CASSSTPLHLNTQYF
>NA|TRBV28|NA|TRBJ2-3
TGTGCCAGCACCAGAACATTTGCTACTGATACGCAGTATTTT
CASTRTFATDTQYF
>TRBD2|TRBV5-4|NA|TRBJ2-5
TGTGCCAGCAGCCCCGGGGGGGGTAAGGGAGAGACCCAGTACTTC
CASSPGGGKGETQYF
>NA|TRBV6-5|NA|TRBJ1-5
TGTGCCAGCAGTTACTGGCGCAATCAGCCCCAGCATTTT
CASSYWRNQPQHF
>TRBD2|TRBV5-8|NA|TRBJ2-1
TGTGCCAGCAGCCCTTCCAGCGGGAGGCTCTATGAGCAGTTCTTC
CASSPSSGRLYEQFF
>NA|TRBV5-1|NA|TRBJ1-1
TGCGCCAGCAGCCCGGTTGGCGTTGGCGGCACTGAAGCTTTCTTT
CASSPVGVGGTEAFF